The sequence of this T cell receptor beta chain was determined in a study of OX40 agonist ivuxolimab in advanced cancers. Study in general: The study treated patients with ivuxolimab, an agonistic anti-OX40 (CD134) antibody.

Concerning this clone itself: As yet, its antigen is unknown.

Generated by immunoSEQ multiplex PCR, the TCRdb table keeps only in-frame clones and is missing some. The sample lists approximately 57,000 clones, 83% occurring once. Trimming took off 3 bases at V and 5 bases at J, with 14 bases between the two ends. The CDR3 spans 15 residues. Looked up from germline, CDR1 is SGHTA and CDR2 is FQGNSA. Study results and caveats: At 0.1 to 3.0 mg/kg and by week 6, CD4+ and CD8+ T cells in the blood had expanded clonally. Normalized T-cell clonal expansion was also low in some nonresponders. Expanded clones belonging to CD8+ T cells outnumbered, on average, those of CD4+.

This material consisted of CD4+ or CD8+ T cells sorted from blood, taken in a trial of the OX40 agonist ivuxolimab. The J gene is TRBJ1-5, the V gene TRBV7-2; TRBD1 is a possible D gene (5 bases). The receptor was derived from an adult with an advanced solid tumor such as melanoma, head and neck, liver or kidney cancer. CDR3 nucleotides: TGTGCCAGCAGCTTGGAGACAGAAGTGTATCAGCCCCAGCATTTT. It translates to CASSLETEVYQPQHF.